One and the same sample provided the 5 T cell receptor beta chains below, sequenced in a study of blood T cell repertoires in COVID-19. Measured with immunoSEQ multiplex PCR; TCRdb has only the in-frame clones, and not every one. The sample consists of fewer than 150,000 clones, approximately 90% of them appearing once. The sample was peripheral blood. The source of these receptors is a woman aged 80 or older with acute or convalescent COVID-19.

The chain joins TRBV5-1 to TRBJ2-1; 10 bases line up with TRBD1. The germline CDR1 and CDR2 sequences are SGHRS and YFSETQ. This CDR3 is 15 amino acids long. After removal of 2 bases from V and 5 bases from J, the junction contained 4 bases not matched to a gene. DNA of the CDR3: TGCGCCAGCAGCTTCAGGACAGGGGGGAACAATGAGCAGTTCTTC. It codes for CASSFRTGGNNEQFF.

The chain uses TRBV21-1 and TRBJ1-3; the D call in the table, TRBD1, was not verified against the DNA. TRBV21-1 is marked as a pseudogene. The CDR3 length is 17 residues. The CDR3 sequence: CASSKRVDRGAGNTIYF. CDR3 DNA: TGTGCCAGCAGCAAAAGAGTCGACAGGGGGGCTGGAAACACCATATATTTT.

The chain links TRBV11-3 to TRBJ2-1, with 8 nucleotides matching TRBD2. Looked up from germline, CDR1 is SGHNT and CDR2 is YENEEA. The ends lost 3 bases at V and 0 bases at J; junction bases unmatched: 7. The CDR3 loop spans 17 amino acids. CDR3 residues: CASSLGGGMSSYNEQFF. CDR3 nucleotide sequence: TGTGCCAGCAGCTTGGGCGGGGGGATGAGCTCCTACAATGAGCAGTTCTTC.

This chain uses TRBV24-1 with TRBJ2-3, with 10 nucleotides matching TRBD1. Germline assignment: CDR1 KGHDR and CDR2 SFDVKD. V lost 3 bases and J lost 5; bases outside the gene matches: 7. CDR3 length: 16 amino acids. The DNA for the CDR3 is TGTGCCACCAGTGATCCGGGACAGGGGCACCGAGATACGCAGTATTTT. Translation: CATSDPGQGHRDTQYF.

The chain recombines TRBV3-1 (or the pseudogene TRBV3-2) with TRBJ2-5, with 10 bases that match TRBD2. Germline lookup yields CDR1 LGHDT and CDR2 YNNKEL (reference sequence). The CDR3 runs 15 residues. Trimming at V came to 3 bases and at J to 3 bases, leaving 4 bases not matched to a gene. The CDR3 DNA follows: TGTGCCAGCAGCCACCTGGGACTAGCGAAAGAGACCCAGTACTTC. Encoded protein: CASSHLGLAKETQYF.